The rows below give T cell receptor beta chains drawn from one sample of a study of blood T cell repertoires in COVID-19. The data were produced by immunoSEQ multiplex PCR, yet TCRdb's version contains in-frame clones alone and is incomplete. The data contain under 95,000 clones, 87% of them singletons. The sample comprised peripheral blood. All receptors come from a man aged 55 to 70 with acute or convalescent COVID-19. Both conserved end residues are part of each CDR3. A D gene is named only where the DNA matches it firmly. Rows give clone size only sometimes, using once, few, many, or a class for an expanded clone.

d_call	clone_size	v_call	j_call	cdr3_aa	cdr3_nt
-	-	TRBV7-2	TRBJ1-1	CASSHTGVNTEAFF	TGTGCCAGCAGCCACACAGGAGTGAACACTGAAGCTTTCTTT
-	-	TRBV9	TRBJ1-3	CATRPLDSSGNTIYF	TGTGCCACCCGACCCTTGGACAGCTCTGGAAACACCATATATTTT
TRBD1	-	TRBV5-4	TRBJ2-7	CASSSYRGGEQYF	TGTGCCAGCAGCTCCTACAGGGGCGGCGAGCAGTACTTC
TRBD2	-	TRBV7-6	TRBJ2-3	CASSLEESGSGGAAYTQYF	TGTGCCAGCAGCTTAGAGGAGTCCGGCAGCGGGGGGGCCGCATATACGCAGTATTTT
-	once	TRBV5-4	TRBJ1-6	CASSLDRYNSPLHF	TGTGCCAGCAGCTTGGACCGGTATAATTCACCCCTCCACTTT
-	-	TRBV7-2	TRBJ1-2	CASSSNWNYGYTF	TGTGCCAGCAGCTCGAACTGGAACTATGGCTACACCTTC
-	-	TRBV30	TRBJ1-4	CAWSAGSEKLFF	TGTGCCTGGAGTGCTGGGAGTGAAAAACTGTTTTTT
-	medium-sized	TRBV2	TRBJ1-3	CASSAPGGAGNTIYF	TGTGCCAGCAGCGCTCCGGGAGGGGCCGGAAACACCATATATTTT
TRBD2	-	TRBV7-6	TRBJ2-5	CASSALAGGLETQYF	TGTGCCAGCAGCGCATTAGCGGGGGGGCTGGAGACCCAGTACTTC
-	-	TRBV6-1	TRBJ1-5	CASSEAGTRWVGEGNQPQHF	TGTGCCAGCAGTGAAGCCGGTACGAGATGGGTAGGGGAGGGCAATCAGCCCCAGCATTTT
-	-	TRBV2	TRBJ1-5	CASSKGGGPNQPQHF	TGTGCCAGCAGTAAGGGAGGGGGACCCAATCAGCCCCAGCATTTT
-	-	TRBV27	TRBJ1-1	CASSPDSSEAFF	TGTGCCAGCAGTCCGGACAGTTCAGAAGCTTTCTTT
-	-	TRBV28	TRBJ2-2	CASSLGLTGELFF	TGTGCCAGCAGTCTAGGACTAACCGGGGAGCTGTTTTTT
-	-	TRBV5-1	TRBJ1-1	CASSPGDRLNTEAFF	TGCGCCAGCAGCCCGGGGGACCGGCTGAACACTGAAGCTTTCTTT
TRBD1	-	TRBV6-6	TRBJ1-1	CASSRGQGSYEAFF	TGTGCCAGCAGTCGGGGACAGGGTTCTTATGAAGCTTTCTTT
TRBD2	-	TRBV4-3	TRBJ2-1	CASSQDRGGLSNEQFF	TGCGCCAGCAGCCAAGATCGGGGGGGGCTCAGCAATGAGCAGTTCTTC